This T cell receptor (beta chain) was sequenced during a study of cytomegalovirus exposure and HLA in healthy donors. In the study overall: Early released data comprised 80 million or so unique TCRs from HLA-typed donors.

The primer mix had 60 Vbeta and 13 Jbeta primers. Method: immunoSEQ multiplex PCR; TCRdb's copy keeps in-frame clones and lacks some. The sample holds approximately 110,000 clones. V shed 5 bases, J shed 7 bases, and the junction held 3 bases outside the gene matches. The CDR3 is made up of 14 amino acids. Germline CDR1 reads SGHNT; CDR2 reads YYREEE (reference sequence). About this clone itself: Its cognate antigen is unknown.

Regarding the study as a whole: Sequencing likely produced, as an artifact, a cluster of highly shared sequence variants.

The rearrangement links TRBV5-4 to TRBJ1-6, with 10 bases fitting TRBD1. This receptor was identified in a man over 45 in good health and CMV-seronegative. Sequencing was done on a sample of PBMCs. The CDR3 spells CASSSDRGNSPLHF. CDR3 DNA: TGTGCCAGCAGTTCGGACAGGGGGAATTCACCCCTCCACTTT.